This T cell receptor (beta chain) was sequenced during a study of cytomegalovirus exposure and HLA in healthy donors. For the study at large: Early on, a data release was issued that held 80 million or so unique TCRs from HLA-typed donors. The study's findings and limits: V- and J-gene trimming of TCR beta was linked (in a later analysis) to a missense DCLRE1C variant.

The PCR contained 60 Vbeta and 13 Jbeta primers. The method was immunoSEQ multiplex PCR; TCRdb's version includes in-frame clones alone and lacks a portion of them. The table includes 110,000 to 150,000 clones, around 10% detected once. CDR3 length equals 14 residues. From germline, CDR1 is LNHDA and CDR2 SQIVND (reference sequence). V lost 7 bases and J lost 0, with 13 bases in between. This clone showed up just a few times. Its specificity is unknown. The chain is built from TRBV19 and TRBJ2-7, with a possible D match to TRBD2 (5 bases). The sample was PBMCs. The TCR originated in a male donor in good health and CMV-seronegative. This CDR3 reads CASKRTLSSYEQYF. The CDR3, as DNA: TGTGCCAGTAAGAGGACTCTGAGCTCCTACGAGCAGTACTTC.